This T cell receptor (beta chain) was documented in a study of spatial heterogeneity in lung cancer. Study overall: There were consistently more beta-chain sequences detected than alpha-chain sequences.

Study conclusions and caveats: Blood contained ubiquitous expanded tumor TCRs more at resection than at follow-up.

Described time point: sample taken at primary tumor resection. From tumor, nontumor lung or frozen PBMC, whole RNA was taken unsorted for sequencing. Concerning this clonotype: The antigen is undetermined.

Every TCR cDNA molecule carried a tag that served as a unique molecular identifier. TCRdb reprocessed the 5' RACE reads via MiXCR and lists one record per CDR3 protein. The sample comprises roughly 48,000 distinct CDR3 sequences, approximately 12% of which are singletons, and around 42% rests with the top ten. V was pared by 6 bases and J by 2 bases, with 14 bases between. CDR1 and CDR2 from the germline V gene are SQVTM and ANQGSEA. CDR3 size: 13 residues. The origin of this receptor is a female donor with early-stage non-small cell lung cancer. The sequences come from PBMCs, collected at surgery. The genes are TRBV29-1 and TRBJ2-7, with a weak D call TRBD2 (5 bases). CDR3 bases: TGCAGCGTGTCACGGGGTGCAACCTACGAGCAGTACTTC. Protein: CSVSRGATYEQYF.